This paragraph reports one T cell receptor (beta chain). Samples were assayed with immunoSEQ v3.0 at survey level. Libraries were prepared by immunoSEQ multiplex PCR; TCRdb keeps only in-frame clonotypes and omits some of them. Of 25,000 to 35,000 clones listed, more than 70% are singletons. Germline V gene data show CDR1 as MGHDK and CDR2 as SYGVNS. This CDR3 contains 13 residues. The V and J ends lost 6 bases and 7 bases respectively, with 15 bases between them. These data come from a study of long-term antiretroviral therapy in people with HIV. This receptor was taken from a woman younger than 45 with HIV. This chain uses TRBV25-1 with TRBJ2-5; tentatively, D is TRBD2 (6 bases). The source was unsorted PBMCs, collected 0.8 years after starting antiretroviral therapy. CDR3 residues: CASRTVGGPTQYF. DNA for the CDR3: TGTGCCAGCAGAACGGTGGGGGGTCCGACCCAGTACTTC.